The 18 T cell receptor beta chains reported below all come from one sample, sequenced in a study of cytomegalovirus exposure and HLA in healthy donors. Both 60 Vbeta primers and 13 Jbeta primers went into the PCR. Sequencing was performed with immunoSEQ multiplex PCR; in TCRdb, only in-frame clones are kept and a portion is missing. The table includes about 120,000 clones, 50% to 70% detected once. Sequenced material: PBMCs. These receptors originate from a woman aged 40 to 49 in good health and CMV-seropositive.

V usage is TRBV5-1 and J usage is TRBJ2-2; 9 bases align to TRBD1. Germline assignment: CDR1 SGHRS and CDR2 YFSETQ. The V segment lost 2 bases and the J segment 1 base; nucleotides outside the gene matches: 3. This CDR3 region has 16 residues. CDR3 protein: CASSFLGQGNTGELFF. The CDR3 DNA follows: TGCGCCAGCAGCTTTTTGGGACAGGGGAACACCGGGGAGCTGTTTTTT.

This clone has just a few counts. V gene TRBV18 combines with J gene TRBJ1-5, with 9 nucleotides matching TRBD1. The trim removed 5 bases at V and 9 bases at J, leaving 11 bases unmatched. The CDR3 runs 15 residues. The germline V gene has CDR1 KGHSH and CDR2 LQKENI. The CDR3 nucleotides read TGTGCCAGCTCAGAACCGGGACAGGGACATACGCCCCAGCATTTT. As protein: CASSEPGQGHTPQHF.

The rearrangement uses TRBV5-1 and TRBJ2-3; TRBD2 aligns across 14 bases. With 4 bases clipped from V and 3 bases from J, the junction kept 19 bases outside the gene matches. Germline V gene data show CDR1 as SGHRS and CDR2 as YFSETQ. The CDR3 contains 21 residues. CDR3 loop: CASSPLDSGLAGVGVTDTQYF. The DNA for the CDR3 is TGCGCCAGCAGCCCCCTAGATTCGGGACTAGCGGGAGTTGGTGTAACAGATACGCAGTATTTT. The full variable domain, completed using reference TRBV5-1 and TRBJ2-3, is KAGVTQTPRYLIKTRGQQVTLSCSPISGHRSVSWYQQTPGQGLQFLFEYFSETQRNKGNFPGRFSGRQFSNSRSEMNVSTLELGDSALYLCASSPLDSGLAGVGVTDTQYFGPGTRLTVL.

V gene TRBV19 combines with J gene TRBJ1-5; 7 bases map to TRBD1. V shed 7 bases, J shed 4 bases, and the junction held 13 bases outside the gene matches. From germline, CDR1 is LNHDA and CDR2 SQIVND (reference sequence). The CDR3 has 16 residues. CDR3 region: CASTPPGTGVNQPQHF. As DNA, the CDR3 is TGTGCCAGTACCCCCCCGGGTACAGGGGTGAATCAGCCCCAGCATTTT.

The CDR3 DNA follows: TGCGCCAGCAGCCAAGCAGGGCTAGCGGGAGACAATGAGCAGTTCTTC. Translating it yields CASSQAGLAGDNEQFF. The genes are TRBV4-3 and TRBJ2-1; 10 bases line up with TRBD2. The trim removed 1 base at V and 5 bases at J, leaving 5 bases unmatched. Germline V gives CDR1 LGHNA, CDR2 YSLEER. CDR3 length equals 16 residues.

The sample holds a few counts of this clone. The V gene is TRBV11-2, the J gene TRBJ2-7; 7 bases are shared with TRBD1. This CDR3 has 13 amino acids. V lost 5 bases and J lost 5; bases outside the gene matches: 6. Looked up from germline, CDR1 is SGHAT and CDR2 is FQNNGV. The CDR3 reads CASSPRDSHEQYF. The CDR3 bases are TGTGCCAGCAGCCCCCGGGACAGCCACGAGCAGTACTTC. The variable domain in full, with the rest retrieved from reference TRBV11-2 and TRBJ2-7, is EAGVAQSPRYKIIEKRQSVAFWCNPISGHATLYWYQQILGQGPKLLIQFQNNGVVDDSQLPKDRFSAERLKGVDSTLKIQPAKLEDSAVYLCASSPRDSHEQYFGPGTRLTVT.

The gene calls are TRBV14 and TRBJ1-1, with 9 bases fitting TRBD1. Germline V gene sequence: CDR1 SGHDN, CDR2 FVKESK. The ends lost 1 base at V and 0 bases at J; junction bases unmatched: 12. This CDR3 is 19 amino acids long. The CDR3 spells CASSQAFWGGQGMNTEAFF. The CDR3 DNA follows: TGTGCCAGCAGCCAAGCGTTCTGGGGGGGACAGGGAATGAACACTGAAGCTTTCTTT.

The rearrangement links TRBV4-3 to TRBJ1-2, with 8 nucleotides matching TRBD1. This CDR3 spans 15 amino acids. Germline assignment: CDR1 LGHNA and CDR2 YSLEER. Unmatched junction bases numbered 8, after V lost 4 bases and J lost 4 bases. The CDR3 here is CASSRGDRNFYGYTF. CDR3 nucleotide sequence: TGCGCCAGCAGCCGAGGGGACAGGAATTTCTATGGCTACACCTTC.

V and J are TRBV9 and TRBJ2-1; the match to TRBD2 covers 10 bases. CDR1 is SGDLS and CDR2 is YYNGEE in the germline V gene. This CDR3 has 16 residues. The trim removed 0 bases at V and 6 bases at J, leaving 6 bases unmatched. CDR3 loop: CASSVVGSGRINEQFF. CDR3 sequence (DNA): TGTGCCAGCAGCGTAGTGGGTAGCGGGAGGATCAATGAGCAGTTCTTC.

This clone turned up a few times. V usage is TRBV5-3 and J usage is TRBJ2-5, with 11 bases aligning to TRBD2. TRBV5-3 is filed as an ORF, its function uncertain. Trimming took 2 bases from V and 4 from J; bases not matched to a gene: 4. The CDR3 sequence is 15 residues long. The CDR3 spells CARSFSLAGAETQYF. As DNA, the CDR3 is TGTGCCAGAAGCTTCTCACTAGCGGGAGCAGAGACCCAGTACTTC.

This rearrangement joins TRBV10-3 to TRBJ2-7; D is uncertain. The V end was cut by 0 bases, the J end by 4 bases, with 7 bases between. The CDR3 loop spans 13 amino acids. Germline CDR1 is ENHRY and CDR2 is SYGVKD. The CDR3 nucleotides read TGTGCCATCAGTGAGTCGTTATCGTACGAGCAGTACTTC. It codes for CAISESLSYEQYF.

CDR3 sequence reads: CASSIFGTSGRPQETQYF. In DNA, the CDR3 is TGTGCCAGTAGTATATTCGGGACTAGCGGGCGGCCCCAAGAGACCCAGTACTTC. The rearrangement uses TRBV19 and TRBJ2-5, with TRBD2 matching 12 bases. The CDR3 runs to 18 residues. Germline loops: CDR1 LNHDA, CDR2 SQIVND (reference sequence). V was clipped by 2 bases and J by 1 base; unmatched bases: 8.

This clone was seen a few times. The rearrangement uses TRBV27 and TRBJ1-2, with 9 positions matching TRBD1. Germline CDR1 reads MNHEY; CDR2 reads SMNVEV (reference sequence). Trimming removed 4 bases from V and 9 bases from J; junction bases left unmatched: 6. The CDR3 runs to 13 residues. CDR3 coding DNA: TGTGCCAGCAGTTCCTACGGACAGGGGAGCTACACCTTC. It codes for CASSSYGQGSYTF.

The V gene is TRBV30, the J gene TRBJ2-5; TRBD2 matches 13 bases. The DNA end is a closer match to TRBJ2-7, so the J assignment may be wrong. The CDR3 is 14 amino acids. Per germline, CDR1 GTSNPN and CDR2 SVGIG (reference sequence). The CDR3 nucleotides are TGTGCCTGGAGTACTAGCGGGAGGGCCTACGAGCAGTACTTC. This translates into CAWSTSGRAYEQYF.

A few counts support this clone. This chain links TRBV27 with TRBJ2-7, with 8 bases fitting TRBD1. Germline trimming cut 6 bases from V and 4 bases from J; bases unmatched to any gene: 5. This CDR3 has 13 residues. Germline CDR1 and CDR2: MNHEY and SMNVEV (reference sequence). The CDR3 bases are TGTGCCAGCAGAGCAGGGGGCTCTTACGAGCAGTACTTC. Translation gives CASRAGGSYEQYF.

This rearrangement joins TRBV7-8 to TRBJ1-4; no firm D call. The CDR3 is 14 residues long. V was shortened by 5 bases and J by 8 bases, with 15 bases between the two germline ends. Germline CDR1 is SGHVS and CDR2 is FQNEAQ. The CDR3 protein is CASSRRTLGEKLFF. The DNA of the CDR3 is TGTGCCAGCAGCAGGAGGACCCTCGGGGAAAAACTGTTTTTT.

This clone has more than one count but fewer than ten. At one end the junction does not follow the germline gene, possibly because of a read error. This chain uses TRBV2 with TRBJ1-2, with a tentative D call TRBD1 (5 bases). The CDR3 runs 16 residues. Germline CDR1 SNHLY, CDR2 FYNNEI. The CDR3 nucleotides read TGTGCCAGCAGTGAAGAGGGCGGGAGGGGCTCTGTGGTGTACCGCTTC. Amino acids: CASSEEGGRGSVVYRF.

The rearrangement uses TRBV19 and TRBJ1-4; 7 bases map to TRBD1. The CDR3 contains 15 residues. CDR1 and CDR2 (germline): LNHDA, SQIVND (reference sequence). The V and J ends lost 7 bases and 4 bases, in that order; junction bases with no gene match: 9. This CDR3 reads CASTDRDGINEKLFF. The DNA of the CDR3 is TGTGCCAGTACCGACAGGGACGGAATTAATGAAAAACTGTTTTTT.